These 31 T cell receptor beta chains share one sample of origin, sequenced in a study of cytomegalovirus exposure and HLA in healthy donors. The protocol was immunoSEQ multiplex PCR, while the TCRdb copy is restricted to in-frame clones and leaves out a portion. The table records over 100,000 clones, almost 90% of them present only once. What was sequenced was PBMCs. These receptors were taken from a woman between 18 and 30 years old in good health and CMV-seronegative.

This chain links TRBV7-6 with TRBJ1-1; TRBD1 might be the D (6 bases). CDR3 length equals 14 residues. The V and J ends lost 2 bases and 3 bases respectively, with 10 bases between them. CDR1 is SGHVS and CDR2 is FNYEAQ in the germline V gene. The CDR3 reads CASSLRAGDTEAFF. The CDR3 DNA follows: TGTGCCAGCAGCTTAAGAGCAGGGGACACTGAAGCTTTCTTT. The whole variable domain, filled in from reference TRBV7-6 and TRBJ1-1, reads GAGVSQSPRYKVTKRGQDVALRCDPISGHVSLYWYRQALGQGPEFLTYFNYEAQQDKSGLPNDRFSAERPEGSISTLTIQRTEQRDSAMYRCASSLRAGDTEAFFGQGTRLTVV.

This rearrangement joins TRBV9 to TRBJ2-7; possibly TRBD2 for D (6 bases). V lost 4 bases, J lost 1 base, and 9 bases lay in between. Germline V lookup: CDR1 SGDLS, CDR2 YYNGEE. CDR3 length: 13 amino acids. CDR3 sequence: CASSPDYSYEQYF. The CDR3 DNA sequence: TGTGCCAGCAGCCCGGACTATTCCTACGAGCAGTACTTC. Variable domain in full (rest from reference TRBV9 and TRBJ2-7): DSGVTQTPKHLITATGQRVTLRCSPRSGDLSVYWYQQSLDQGLQFLIQYYNGEERAKGNILERFSAQQFPDLHSELNLSSLELGDSALYFCASSPDYSYEQYFGPGTRLTVT.

Points on this clone: A read error may produce the germline difference seen at one junction end. V and J are TRBV5-1 and TRBJ2-5; 8 bases match TRBD2. Germline V lookup: CDR1 SGHRS, CDR2 YFSETQ. The CDR3 contains 14 residues. The CDR3 spells CASSLVGGEETRYF. CDR3 bases: TGCGCCAGCAGCTTGGTCGGGGGGGAAGAGACCCGGTACTTC.

V usage is TRBV5-1 and J usage is TRBJ2-1; D is possibly TRBD2 (5 bases). The CDR3 is 15 amino acids. CDR1 and CDR2 from the germline V gene are SGHRS and YFSETQ. Trimming left V 2 bases short and J 6 bases short, with 15 bases between. CDR3 nucleotides: TGCGCCAGCAGCTTTCTGTCCGGGAACGCCAATGAGCAGTTCTTC. Amino acid sequence: CASSFLSGNANEQFF.

This chain joins TRBV4-3 and TRBJ2-5, with TRBD2 matching over 8 bases. V was pared by 10 bases and J by 1 base, with 11 bases of the junction left unmatched. The CDR3 is 15 amino acids. The germline CDR1 and CDR2 sequences are LGHNA and YSLEER. The CDR3 DNA is TGCGCCATTGCCGGGGGGGGGATGGTCCAAGAGACCCAGTACTTC. Translation gives CAIAGGGMVQETQYF.

The V gene is TRBV5-6, the J gene TRBJ1-2, with a weak D call TRBD1 (5 bases). The CDR3 is 14 amino acids. V was trimmed by 4 bases and J by 0 bases, leaving 10 bases between them. Germline CDR1 is SGHDT and CDR2 is YYEEEE. CDR3 nucleotide sequence: TGTGCCAGCAGCGTCGTAGGGGCTAACTATGGCTACACCTTC. It codes for CASSVVGANYGYTF.

V and J are TRBV27 and TRBJ1-6; the D is unclear. The CDR3 is 16 residues long. Looked up from germline, CDR1 is MNHEY and CDR2 is SMNVEV (reference sequence). V shed 7 bases and J shed 0 bases, with 13 bases lying between them. The CDR3 loop reads CASTLSGVSYNSPLHF. DNA for the CDR3: TGTGCCAGCACCTTATCGGGAGTCTCCTATAATTCACCCCTCCACTTT.

This chain links TRBV7-9 with TRBJ1-1, with 7 bases fitting TRBD1. Germline V gene lookup returns CDR1 SEHNR and CDR2 FQNEAQ (reference sequence). The CDR3 totals 16 residues. J lost 1 base, V lost 5 bases, and 10 bases had no gene match. CDR3 coding DNA: TGTGCCAGCAGCGACAACAGGGGTGGTGGGAACACTGAAGCTTTCTTT. It is translated as CASSDNRGGGNTEAFF.

The chain has TRBV28 and TRBJ2-2; 10 positions agree with TRBD2. Germline values: CDR1 MDHEN, CDR2 SYDVKM. The CDR3 contains 16 residues. Germline trimming cut 6 bases from V and 5 bases from J; bases unmatched to any gene: 9. CDR3 nucleotides: TGTGCCAGCAGCTCACTTCAAGCGGGGGGGACCGGGGAGCTGTTTTTT. It encodes CASSSLQAGGTGELFF. The entire variable domain, with the rest obtained from reference TRBV28 and TRBJ2-2, is as follows: DVKVTQSSRYLVKRTGEKVFLECVQDMDHENMFWYRQDPGLGLRLIYFSYDVKMKEKGDIPEGYSVSREKKERFSLILESASTNQTSMYLCASSSLQAGGTGELFFGEGSRLTVL.

The V call is TRBV27, the J call TRBJ2-7; a possible D gene is TRBD2 (5 bases). This CDR3 has 14 amino acids. Germline V gene sequence: CDR1 MNHEY, CDR2 SMNVEV (reference sequence). Trimming took off 2 bases at V and 2 bases at J, with 10 bases between the two ends. CDR3 in amino acids: CASSLKAEAYEQYF. Written as DNA, the CDR3 is TGTGCCAGCAGTTTAAAAGCGGAGGCCTACGAGCAGTACTTC.

V gene TRBV7-2 combines with J gene TRBJ2-7, with 8 bases lining up with TRBD1. The V segment lost 6 bases and the J segment 3 bases; nucleotides outside the gene matches: 1. CDR1 is SGHTA, CDR2 FQGNSA, per germline. The length of the CDR3 is 12 residues. The CDR3 reads CASRGQDYEQYF. CDR3 DNA: TGTGCCAGCAGGGGACAGGACTACGAGCAGTACTTC. The full variable domain, its missing parts supplied by reference TRBV7-2 and TRBJ2-7, is GAGVSQSPSNKVTEKGKDVELRCDPISGHTALYWYRQSLGQGLEFLIYFQGNSAPDKSGLPSDRFSAERTGGSVSTLTIQRTQQEDSAVYLCASRGQDYEQYFGPGTRLTVT.

This clone was seen a single time. This chain joins TRBV6-6 and TRBJ2-1; D remains ambiguous. The V end was cut by 8 bases, the J end by 2 bases, with 13 bases between. In germline, CDR1 is MNHNY, CDR2 SVGAGI (reference sequence). There are 14 residues in the CDR3. CDR3 sequence (DNA): TGTGCCAGCCTGGGCAATACGGCCTACAATGAGCAGTTCTTC. Its translation is CASLGNTAYNEQFF.

The chain carries TRBV9 and TRBJ1-2; 8 bases align to TRBD1. Trimming removed 0 bases from V and 4 bases from J; junction bases left unmatched: 11. CDR1 is SGDLS, CDR2 YYNGEE, per germline. The CDR3 spans 17 residues. The CDR3 bases are TGTGCCAGCAGCGTAGGGGGTCAGGGGGCTAGGATCTATGGCTACACCTTC. The encoded protein is CASSVGGQGARIYGYTF.

The chain is built from TRBV6-5 and TRBJ2-1; D call uncertain. Trimming left V 10 bases short and J 4 bases short, with 8 bases between. Germline CDR1 and CDR2: MNHEY and SVGAGI. The CDR3 is 11 residues long. Here the CDR3 reads CATSGYNEQFF. For the CDR3, the DNA is TGTGCCACCTCCGGTTACAATGAGCAGTTCTTC.

The rearrangement joins TRBV5-1 to TRBJ2-4, with 7 bases aligning to TRBD1. V lost 4 bases and J lost 1; bases outside the gene matches: 11. CDR3 length: 17 residues. Germline V lookup: CDR1 SGHRS, CDR2 YFSETQ. DNA for the CDR3: TGCGCCAGCAGCACCTCGCCCGACAGGGTGGCCAAAAACATTCAGTACTTC. Translated: CASSTSPDRVAKNIQYF.

The V call is TRBV10-3, the J call TRBJ1-1; TRBD1 agrees at 9 bases. The V gene's germline CDR1 is ENHRY and CDR2 SYGVKD. J was trimmed by 4 bases and V by 7 bases; bases with no gene match: 10. The CDR3 covers 15 residues. CDR3 sequence reads: CAITGTGNGATEAFF. The DNA of the CDR3 is TGTGCCATCACCGGGACAGGGAATGGGGCCACTGAAGCTTTCTTT.

The genes are TRBV5-1 and TRBJ2-5; 7 bases are shared with TRBD1. CDR3 length: 15 residues. CDR1 SGHRS and CDR2 YFSETQ come from the germline V gene. With 0 bases clipped from V and 3 bases from J, the junction kept 5 bases outside the gene matches. The DNA of the CDR3 is TGCGCCAGCAGCTTGGCGGGGACAGTAGAAGAGACCCAGTACTTC. Protein: CASSLAGTVEETQYF. The entire variable domain, with the rest obtained from reference TRBV5-1 and TRBJ2-5, is as follows: KAGVTQTPRYLIKTRGQQVTLSCSPISGHRSVSWYQQTPGQGLQFLFEYFSETQRNKGNFPGRFSGRQFSNSRSEMNVSTLELGDSALYLCASSLAGTVEETQYFGPGTRLLVL.

The chain is built from TRBV2 and TRBJ2-2, with 10 bases matching TRBD2. The CDR3 covers 14 residues. The V segment lost 3 bases and the J segment 13 bases; nucleotides outside the gene matches: 8. Germline lookup yields CDR1 SNHLY and CDR2 FYNNEI. This CDR3 reads CASSDWLAGAGLFF. The CDR3 DNA sequence: TGTGCCAGCAGTGATTGGCTAGCGGGGGCGGGGCTGTTTTTT.

In its sample, this clone was seen once. V is TRBV19 and J is TRBJ2-5; D gene uncertain. CDR1 and CDR2 (germline): LNHDA, SQIVND (reference sequence). This CDR3 spans 14 amino acids. The V end lost 4 bases, the J end lost 4 bases, and 13 bases lay between the germline ends. The CDR3 coding sequence is TGTGCCAGTAGTAAAATTCTCGTCGGAGAGACCCAGTACTTC. Translated: CASSKILVGETQYF.

The CDR3 DNA follows: TGTGCCAGTCACATCACAGGGTTGCGGGAAAAACTGTTTTTT. It is translated as CASHITGLREKLFF. V gene TRBV19 combines with J gene TRBJ1-4; maybe TRBD1 (6 bases). CDR1 is LNHDA, CDR2 SQIVND, per germline (reference sequence). The V end lost 8 bases, the J end lost 8 bases, and 18 bases lay between the germline ends. The CDR3 is made up of 14 amino acids. Drawing the rest from reference TRBV19 and TRBJ1-4, the complete variable domain is DGGITQSPKYLFRKEGQNVTLSCEQNLNHDAMYWYRQDPGQGLRLIYYSQIVNDFQKGDIAEGYSVSREKKESFPLTVTSAQKNPTAFYLCASHITGLREKLFFGSGTQLSVL.

This rearrangement joins TRBV28 to TRBJ1-5; 7 bases line up with TRBD1. Germline CDR1 and CDR2: MDHEN and SYDVKM. After removal of 10 bases from V and 1 base from J, the junction contained 7 bases not matched to a gene. The CDR3 runs to 14 residues. CDR3 in DNA: TGTGCCACTCTACAGGGGACCAGCAATCAGCCCCAGCATTTT. Residues: CATLQGTSNQPQHF. The full variable domain, in which reference TRBV28 and TRBJ1-5 provide the parts outside the CDR3, is DVKVTQSSRYLVKRTGEKVFLECVQDMDHENMFWYRQDPGLGLRLIYFSYDVKMKEKGDIPEGYSVSREKKERFSLILESASTNQTSMYLCATLQGTSNQPQHFGDGTRLSIL.

The chain couples TRBV18 to TRBJ2-7; D unresolved. CDR3 size: 12 residues. The V end lost 4 bases, the J end lost 4 bases, and 8 bases lay between the germline ends. Germline V CDR1 and CDR2: KGHSH, LQKENI. The CDR3 DNA follows: TGTGCCAGCTCACTATTCCTTTACGAGCAGTACTTC. It yields the protein CASSLFLYEQYF.

V gene TRBV6-5 combines with J gene TRBJ2-7; TRBD2 aligns across 8 bases. This CDR3 is built from 16 residues. V was clipped by 4 bases and J by 0 bases; unmatched bases: 8. Germline values: CDR1 MNHEY, CDR2 SVGAGI. This chain's CDR3 is CASSSREGPSSYEQYF. CDR3 bases: TGTGCCAGCAGTTCTCGGGAGGGGCCTAGCTCCTACGAGCAGTACTTC.

The chain links TRBV19 to TRBJ1-1, with TRBD1 matching 8 bases. The CDR3 runs to 15 residues. Looked up from germline, CDR1 is LNHDA and CDR2 is SQIVND (reference sequence). V lost 6 bases to trimming and J lost 10 bases; unmatched junction nucleotides: 16. CDR3 nucleotide sequence: TGTGCCAGTAGCCATGGGTCAGGGGGCGAAGAAAGAGCTTTCTTT. Residues: CASSHGSGGEERAFF.

The chain is built from TRBV6-1 and TRBJ1-4; possibly TRBD1 for D (5 bases). Per the germline V gene, CDR1 is MNHNS and CDR2 is SASEGT. V lost 4 bases and J lost 4, with 16 bases in between. This CDR3 comprises 16 residues. As DNA, the CDR3 is TGTGCCAGCAGTGCGGAACCAGGGCCTATTAATGAAAAACTGTTTTTT. Its translation is CASSAEPGPINEKLFF.

The chain links TRBV6-5 to TRBJ2-7; D possibly corresponds to TRBD1 (5 bases). CDR3 length equals 12 residues. V lost 4 bases, J lost 6 bases, and 10 bases lay in between. Germline V gene lookup returns CDR1 MNHEY and CDR2 SVGAGI. CDR3 sequence reads: CASSSGIGEQYF. The CDR3 DNA is TGTGCCAGCAGTTCAGGGATAGGCGAGCAGTACTTC.

This rearrangement joins TRBV7-2 to TRBJ1-2, with D perhaps matching TRBD1 (6 bases). Germline CDR1 SGHTA, CDR2 FQGNSA. This CDR3 region has 12 residues. V lost 7 bases to trimming and J lost 8 bases, with 14 bases between them. The CDR3 DNA follows: TGTGCCAGCACCAAACAGGGTGACGGCTACACCTTC. It translates to CASTKQGDGYTF.

The genes are TRBV18 and TRBJ2-2; 10 bases fit TRBD2. CDR1 is KGHSH, CDR2 LQKENI, per germline. V was clipped by 6 bases and J by 2 bases; unmatched bases: 3. The CDR3 covers 15 residues. The CDR3 loop reads CASSGLAANTGELFF. The CDR3 DNA reads TGTGCCAGCTCTGGACTAGCGGCTAACACCGGGGAGCTGTTTTTT.

The rearrangement links TRBV7-9 to TRBJ1-4; D unresolved. Germline V gene data show CDR1 as SEHNR and CDR2 as FQNEAQ (reference sequence). The CDR3 is 13 amino acids. Trimming left V 3 bases short and J 5 bases short, with 7 bases between. CDR3 protein: CASSFLENEKLFF. DNA of the CDR3: TGTGCCAGCAGCTTTCTAGAGAATGAAAAACTGTTTTTT.

This chain connects TRBV6-5 to TRBJ2-5; maybe TRBD1 (5 bases). The CDR3 totals 16 residues. Germline CDR1 MNHEY, CDR2 SVGAGI. With 0 bases removed from V and 1 base from J, the gap between germline ends came to 12 bases. The chain's CDR3 is CASSYSFGRVQETQYF. In DNA form, the CDR3 reads TGTGCCAGCAGTTACTCATTTGGCAGGGTCCAAGAGACCCAGTACTTC.

This clone was seen just once. The V call is TRBV28, the J call TRBJ2-1; D perhaps matches TRBD1 (6 bases). CDR3 length: 17 residues. CDR1 is MDHEN, CDR2 SYDVKM, per germline. V gave up 3 bases and J gave up 3 bases, with 18 bases separating them. CDR3 sequence reads: CASSFLGRGDFYNEQFF. The CDR3 DNA reads as TGTGCCAGCAGTTTTCTTGGCAGGGGTGATTTCTACAATGAGCAGTTCTTC.